The 8 T cell receptor beta chains reported below all come from one sample, sequenced in a study of blood T cell repertoires in COVID-19. Clones were read by immunoSEQ multiplex PCR, and TCRdb kept only the in-frame ones, dropping some. In the table there are approximately 250,000 clones, around 83% of which are singletons. The sequenced sample was peripheral blood. These receptors all stem from a man younger than 35 with active or convalescent COVID-19.

The chain has TRBV3-1 (or the pseudogene TRBV3-2) and TRBJ2-2, with 7 bases aligning to TRBD1. This CDR3 is 15 amino acids long. CDR1 and CDR2 (germline): LGHDT, YNNKEL (reference sequence). Trimming at V came to 5 bases and at J to 0 bases, leaving 3 bases not matched to a gene. The CDR3 DNA reads TGTGCCAGCAGCTGGGGACAGCCGAACACCGGGGAGCTGTTTTTT. This translates into CASSWGQPNTGELFF.

This clone is a singleton in its sample. The J gene is TRBJ2-3, the V gene TRBV24-1; no clear D. Trimming cost V 3 bases and J 2 bases, with 8 bases left between them. The CDR3 sequence is 14 residues long. Germline-derived CDR1 and CDR2 are KGHDR and SFDVKD. The CDR3 coding sequence is TGTGCCACCAGTGATCCTTCCCCCACAGATACGCAGTATTTT. As protein: CATSDPSPTDTQYF.

The chain joins TRBV29-1 to TRBJ2-5; weak D call: TRBD1 (5 bases). Trimming removed 4 bases from V and 4 bases from J, with 13 bases in between. The CDR3 contains 13 residues. The germline V gene encodes CDR1 SQVTM and CDR2 ANQGSEA. This CDR3 is CSVGAGPLETQYF. DNA for the CDR3: TGCAGCGTTGGTGCAGGGCCCCTAGAGACCCAGTACTTC.

The table lists this clone with a count of one. J is TRBJ2-1 and V is TRBV5-1; D perhaps matches TRBD2 (6 bases). The CDR3 is 14 amino acids. CDR1 is SGHRS and CDR2 is YFSETQ in the germline V gene. V gave up 3 bases and J gave up 4 bases, with 11 bases separating them. The CDR3 here is CASSSRDSYNEQFF. The DNA of the CDR3 is TGCGCCAGCAGCTCCCGGGACTCTTACAATGAGCAGTTCTTC.

Many counts were recorded for this clone. The V gene is TRBV28, the J gene TRBJ1-5; D call uncertain. The length of the CDR3 is 14 residues. Per the germline V gene, CDR1 is MDHEN and CDR2 is SYDVKM. V was clipped by 5 bases and J by 5 bases, with 13 bases between them. The CDR3: CASSPQAFDQPQHF. CDR3 bases: TGTGCCAGCAGTCCCCAGGCCTTCGATCAGCCCCAGCATTTT.

V and J are TRBV28 and TRBJ1-2; 7 bases align to TRBD1. The CDR3 runs to 14 residues. Germline trimming cut 3 bases from V and 4 bases from J; bases unmatched to any gene: 5. Germline CDR1 and CDR2: MDHEN and SYDVKM. The CDR3 DNA sequence: TGTGCCAGCAGTTTTAGGGGGCTCGTCTATGGCTACACCTTC. Encoded protein: CASSFRGLVYGYTF.

The chain employs TRBV28 and TRBJ1-4; tentative D call: TRBD1 (5 bases). Trimming shortened V by 8 bases and J by 0 bases, and 10 bases separated the two germline ends. In germline, CDR1 is MDHEN, CDR2 SYDVKM. The CDR3 runs 14 residues. CDR3 amino acids: CASADSATNEKLFF. The CDR3 DNA reads TGTGCCAGCGCCGACAGTGCAACTAATGAAAAACTGTTTTTT.

V is TRBV7-9 and J is TRBJ2-5; 7 nucleotides line up with TRBD1. Trimming at V came to 5 bases and at J to 2 bases, leaving 5 bases not matched to a gene. The V gene's germline CDR1 is SEHNR and CDR2 FQNEAQ (reference sequence). The CDR3 covers 14 residues. CDR3 sequence: CASSGGRGQETQYF. The DNA for the CDR3 is TGTGCCAGCAGCGGTGGCAGGGGGCAAGAGACCCAGTACTTC. Combining the CDR3 with reference TRBV7-9 and TRBJ2-5 gives the whole variable domain DTGVSQNPRHKITKRGQNVTFRCDPISEHNRLYWYRQTLGQGPEFLTYFQNEAQLEKSRLLSDRFSAERPKGSFSTLEIQRTEQGDSAMYLCASSGGRGQETQYFGPGTRLLVL.